This TCR beta chain was recovered during a study of beta chain features in type 1 diabetes. The germline V and J ends were trimmed by 3 bases and 10 bases, with 10 bases remaining between them. CDR3 length: 12 residues. CDR1 is KGHSH and CDR2 is LQKENI in the germline V gene. This clone was counted between two and nine times. Reverse transcribing all isolated RNA meant expressed TCRB transcripts were sequenced. TCRdb's copy holds only in-frame clones and misses some; the assay was immunoSEQ multiplex PCR. The sample has 860,000 or so clones; about a sixth are singletons. Researchers reported sorting CD4+ naive, central memory, regulatory and stem cell-like memory cells via CD45RO/CCR7/CD25/CD127/CD95/CD27.

The chain uses TRBV18 and TRBJ2-1; D unclear. The TCR originated in a woman aged 18 to 35 in good health. The sample taken for sequencing was naive CD4+ T cells from blood. The CDR3 sequence is CASSPENWEQFF. The CDR3 DNA reads as TGTGCCAGCTCACCGGAAAATTGGGAGCAGTTCTTC.